One sample yielded the 30 T cell receptor beta chains listed below, sequenced in a study of blood T cell repertoires in COVID-19. Repertoires were generated with immunoSEQ multiplex PCR, while TCRdb's copy carries only in-frame clones and drops some. The table shows under 350,000 clones, with roughly 91% occurring only once. Sequenced material: peripheral blood. Receptors originate from a man aged 35 to 55 with acute or convalescent COVID-19.

The V call is TRBV19, the J call TRBJ2-7; 7 nucleotides agree with TRBD2. With V trimmed by 5 bases and J by 2 bases, 0 bases remained unmatched. The CDR3 consists of 12 residues. Germline V gives CDR1 LNHDA, CDR2 SQIVND (reference sequence). The CDR3 nucleotides read TGTGCCAGTAGTGGGAGGGCCTACGAGCAGTACTTC. It yields the protein CASSGRAYEQYF.

The genes are TRBV3-1 (or the pseudogene TRBV3-2) and TRBJ2-1; 8 bases line up with TRBD2. CDR3 size: 15 residues. V lost 3 bases, J lost 0 bases, and 1 base stayed unmatched. CDR1 is LGHDT and CDR2 is YNNKEL in the germline V gene (reference sequence). The CDR3 bases are TGTGCCAGCAGCCATCTAGCGGGCTCCTACAATGAGCAGTTCTTC. This encodes CASSHLAGSYNEQFF.

The V call is TRBV7-7, the J call TRBJ2-1; 8 bases line up with TRBD1. Germline values: CDR1 SSHAT, CDR2 FNYEAQ (reference sequence). The V and J ends lost 5 bases and 6 bases, in that order; junction bases with no gene match: 9. There are 15 residues in the CDR3. CDR3 DNA sequence: TGTGCCAGCAGCCCTATCGGACAGGGTGCCAATGAGCAGTTCTTC. Its translation: CASSPIGQGANEQFF.

The chain carries TRBV6-5 and TRBJ1-2; 8 bases align to TRBD1. The CDR3 sequence is 14 residues long. J gave up 7 bases and V 5 bases, and 9 bases lay outside the gene matches. Germline V lookup: CDR1 MNHEY, CDR2 SVGAGI. The CDR3 nucleotides read TGTGCCAGCAGTCCCCCGACAGGGGAGAGTGGCTACACCTTC. It specifies CASSPPTGESGYTF.

As regards this clone: One end of the junction is discordant with germline, which a read error may explain. The chain has TRBV7-8 and TRBJ2-7; TRBD2 aligns across 9 bases. CDR1 is SGHVS and CDR2 is FQNEAQ in the germline V gene. This CDR3 comprises 15 residues. The CDR3 here is CASSLAGLSSYEQYF. The CDR3 bases are TGTGCCAGCAGCCTAGCGGGGCTCAGCTCCTACGAGCAGTACTTC. Drawing the rest from reference TRBV7-8 and TRBJ2-7, the complete variable domain is GAGVSQSPRYKVAKRGQDVALRCDPISGHVSLFWYQQALGQGPEFLTYFQNEAQLDKSGLPSDRFFAERPEGSVSTLKIQRTQQEDSAVYLCASSLAGLSSYEQYFGPGTRLTVT.

V is TRBV7-9 and J is TRBJ2-7, with 7 positions matching TRBD2. Germline V CDR1 and CDR2: SEHNR, FQNEAQ (reference sequence). The CDR3 runs to 16 residues. V was pared by 5 bases and J by 2 bases, with 12 bases of the junction left unmatched. CDR3: CASSTNRDYPTYEQYF. The DNA for the CDR3 is TGTGCCAGCAGCACAAACCGGGACTACCCCACCTACGAGCAGTACTTC.

The chain uses TRBV15 and TRBJ1-3, with D tentatively TRBD1 (6 bases). The ends were cut back, 0 bases at V and 3 bases at J, with 27 bases in the middle. From germline, CDR1 is LNHNV and CDR2 YYDKDF (reference sequence). This CDR3 is built from 21 residues. The CDR3 protein is CATSREETGSLQALLGNTIYF. In nucleotides, the CDR3 is TGTGCCACCAGCAGAGAGGAGACAGGCTCTTTGCAGGCTCTTCTTGGAAACACCATATATTTT.

Only one count was recorded for this clone. The rearrangement joins TRBV5-1 to TRBJ2-5; perhaps TRBD1 as D (6 bases). The CDR3 totals 14 residues. V was shortened by 3 bases and J by 4 bases, with 13 bases between the two germline ends. Germline CDR1 and CDR2: SGHRS and YFSETQ. The DNA of the CDR3 is TGCGCCAGCAGCTCCCAGACAGGAGGAGAGACCCAGTACTTC. Protein product: CASSSQTGGETQYF.

The chain has TRBV19 and TRBJ1-2; 7 bases agree with TRBD1. Unmatched junction bases numbered 13, after V lost 6 bases and J lost 3 bases. The CDR3 covers 16 residues. Germline V gene data show CDR1 as LNHDA and CDR2 as SQIVND (reference sequence). The CDR3 sequence: CASSQMVWTGDYGYTF. In DNA form, the CDR3 reads TGTGCCAGTAGCCAAATGGTGTGGACAGGTGACTATGGCTACACCTTC.

This chain links TRBV2 with TRBJ2-7; TRBD2 matches at 8 bases. Unmatched junction bases numbered 1, after V lost 6 bases and J lost 0 bases. The CDR3 loop spans 13 amino acids. The V gene's germline CDR1 is SNHLY and CDR2 FYNNEI. CDR3 in amino acids: CASRTSVSYEQYF. CDR3 nucleotide sequence: TGTGCCAGCAGGACTAGCGTCTCCTACGAGCAGTACTTC.

The rearrangement uses TRBV3-1 (or the pseudogene TRBV3-2) and TRBJ1-2; possibly TRBD1 for D (5 bases). Germline values: CDR1 LGHDT, CDR2 YNNKEL (reference sequence). This CDR3 has 14 residues. The ends were cut back, 6 bases at V and 0 bases at J, with 11 bases in the middle. Here the CDR3 reads CASSPTVTNYGYTF. CDR3 DNA: TGTGCCAGCAGTCCGACAGTGACTAACTATGGCTACACCTTC.

CDR3: CASKQLAGHNEQFF. CDR3 bases: TGTGCCAGCAAACAACTAGCGGGGCACAATGAGCAGTTCTTC. V and J are TRBV2 and TRBJ2-1, with 10 bases aligning to TRBD2. CDR1 and CDR2 (germline): SNHLY, FYNNEI. This CDR3 is 14 amino acids long. Losses at the gene ends were 7 bases for V and 5 bases for J; bases not matched to a gene: 5.

V and J are TRBV7-3 and TRBJ2-1; 8 positions match TRBD2. V lost 4 bases, J lost 6 bases, and 8 bases stayed unmatched. The CDR3 has 15 amino acids. Per germline, CDR1 SGHTA and CDR2 FQGTGA. Here the CDR3 reads CASSSPSGLVNEQFF. CDR3 coding DNA: TGTGCCAGCAGCTCACCATCGGGACTAGTCAATGAGCAGTTCTTC.

The CDR3 bases are TGTGCCAGCAGTCGAGGGTTCCAGCTTTATGGCTACACCTTC. It translates to CASSRGFQLYGYTF. The chain uses TRBV11-2 and TRBJ1-2; D gene unclear. The germline V gene encodes CDR1 SGHAT and CDR2 FQNNGV. CDR3 length: 14 residues. The V gene lost 6 bases and the J gene lost 5 bases, with 16 bases spanning the gap. Combining the CDR3 with reference TRBV11-2 and TRBJ1-2 gives the whole variable domain EAGVAQSPRYKIIEKRQSVAFWCNPISGHATLYWYQQILGQGPKLLIQFQNNGVVDDSQLPKDRFSAERLKGVDSTLKIQPAKLEDSAVYLCASSRGFQLYGYTFGSGTRLTVV.

The rearrangement links TRBV7-9 to TRBJ2-1; 7 bases are a match to TRBD2. Germline V gene data show CDR1 as SEHNR and CDR2 as FQNEAQ (reference sequence). The CDR3 loop spans 16 amino acids. The ends lost 5 bases at V and 4 bases at J; junction bases unmatched: 11. CDR3 in DNA: TGTGCCAGCAGCCTTCCCGCGGGGGAGAGGTACAATGAGCAGTTCTTC. Protein: CASSLPAGERYNEQFF.

The rearrangement uses TRBV11-2 and TRBJ2-1, with D unresolved. The CDR3 sequence is 15 residues long. V shed 0 bases and J shed 6 bases, with 12 bases lying between them. CDR1 SGHAT and CDR2 FQNNGV come from the germline V gene. The CDR3 DNA is TGTGCCAGCAGCTTAGAGAGATCCCAATTCAATGAGCAGTTCTTC. Its protein product is CASSLERSQFNEQFF.

The rearrangement links TRBV19 to TRBJ2-7, with D perhaps TRBD2 (6 bases). CDR1 and CDR2 (germline): LNHDA, SQIVND (reference sequence). V was shortened by 5 bases and J by 1 base, with 12 bases between the two germline ends. The length of the CDR3 is 14 residues. The CDR3 DNA reads as TGTGCCAGTAGTCCCTGGGACTTATCCTACGAGCAGTACTTC. This gives the protein CASSPWDLSYEQYF. Together with reference TRBV19 and TRBJ2-7, the CDR3 gives the full variable domain: DGGITQSPKYLFRKEGQNVTLSCEQNLNHDAMYWYRQDPGQGLRLIYYSQIVNDFQKGDIAEGYSVSREKKESFPLTVTSAQKNPTAFYLCASSPWDLSYEQYFGPGTRLTVT.

V usage is TRBV24-1 and J usage is TRBJ2-5, with 9 bases that match TRBD2. J gave up 5 bases and V 3 bases, and 12 bases lay outside the gene matches. This CDR3 is 17 amino acids long. The germline V gene encodes CDR1 KGHDR and CDR2 SFDVKD. This CDR3 is CATSDPVAGAPGETQYF. In DNA, the CDR3 is TGTGCCACCAGTGATCCTGTAGCGGGGGCACCGGGGGAGACCCAGTACTTC.

The V call is TRBV4-1, the J call TRBJ2-1, with 11 bases aligning to TRBD2. The CDR3 totals 17 residues. Germline V lookup: CDR1 MGHRA, CDR2 YSYEKL. The J segment lost 2 bases and the V segment lost 1 base, leaving 4 bases of the junction unmatched. In nucleotides, the CDR3 is TGCGCCAGCAGCCAAGGGACTAGCGGGTCTACCTACAATGAGCAGTTCTTC. It translates to CASSQGTSGSTYNEQFF.

Notes on this clone: The junction departs from germline at one end; a sequencing error may be responsible. The rearrangement joins TRBV3-1 (or the pseudogene TRBV3-2) to TRBJ1-5; 7 bases line up with TRBD1. There are 15 residues in the CDR3. The V gene's germline CDR1 is LGHDT and CDR2 YNNKEL (reference sequence). The CDR3 DNA is TGTGCCAGCAGTCAAGGGGGCGGGGGCAATCAGCCCCAGCATTTT. The encoded protein is CASSQGGGGNQPQHF.

The genes are TRBV19 and TRBJ2-7; unclear D gene. Looked up from germline, CDR1 is LNHDA and CDR2 is SQIVND (reference sequence). V dropped 5 bases and J dropped 0 bases, with 14 bases sitting between them. This CDR3 has 15 residues. CDR3 nucleotides: TGTGCCAGTAGTCGAGATTACAGCAGCTCCTACGAGCAGTACTTC. Encoded protein: CASSRDYSSSYEQYF.

The V and J genes are TRBV5-1 and TRBJ1-1, with 8 bases matching TRBD1. CDR1 SGHRS and CDR2 YFSETQ come from the germline V gene. CDR3 size: 16 residues. J was trimmed by 0 bases and V by 5 bases; bases with no gene match: 9. CDR3 in amino acids: CASSIQGAGLNTEAFF. CDR3 nucleotides: TGCGCCAGCAGTATTCAGGGGGCTGGTTTGAACACTGAAGCTTTCTTT.

J is TRBJ2-7 and V is TRBV15; 7 nucleotides match TRBD1. The CDR3 spans 13 residues. V lost 8 bases to trimming and J lost 3 bases; unmatched junction nucleotides: 7. Germline V gene data show CDR1 as LNHNV and CDR2 as YYDKDF (reference sequence). The CDR3 is CATSLGQNYEQYF. DNA for the CDR3: TGTGCCACCTCCTTGGGACAGAACTACGAGCAGTACTTC. The variable domain in full, completed from reference TRBV15 and TRBJ2-7, reads DAMVIQNPRYQVTQFGKPVTLSCSQTLNHNVMYWYQQKSSQAPKLLFHYYDKDFNNEADTPDNFQSRRPNTSFCFLDIRSPGLGDTAMYLCATSLGQNYEQYFGPGTRLTVT.

The chain employs TRBV24-1 and TRBJ1-5; D might be TRBD1 (6 bases). The germline V gene has CDR1 KGHDR and CDR2 SFDVKD. V lost 7 bases to trimming and J lost 1 base, with 16 bases between them. The CDR3 is 16 residues long. The CDR3 reads CATRVGGALSNQPQHF. CDR3 coding DNA: TGTGCCACCAGGGTGGGGGGGGCGTTAAGCAATCAGCCCCAGCATTTT.

V is TRBV5-1 and J is TRBJ1-5; D might be TRBD1 (6 bases). CDR1 and CDR2 from the germline V gene are SGHRS and YFSETQ. The CDR3 sequence is 15 residues long. Trimming cost V 0 bases and J 2 bases, with 9 bases left between them. The CDR3 here is CASSLGGLGNQPQHF. As DNA, the CDR3 is TGCGCCAGCAGCTTGGGGGGGCTGGGCAATCAGCCCCAGCATTTT.

This clone was observed a few times. The DNA for the CDR3 is TGTGCCTGGAGGTCAGGGCACTCTGGAAACACCATATATTTT. Its translation: CAWRSGHSGNTIYF. This rearrangement joins TRBV30 to TRBJ1-3; D is possibly TRBD1 (5 bases). The ends were cut back, 3 bases at V and 0 bases at J, with 9 bases in the middle. The germline V gene has CDR1 GTSNPN and CDR2 SVGIG (reference sequence). This CDR3 is built from 14 residues.

This chain joins TRBV7-9 and TRBJ1-1, with 9 bases lining up with TRBD1. Germline V lookup: CDR1 SEHNR, CDR2 FQNEAQ (reference sequence). This CDR3 spans 14 amino acids. The ends lost 0 bases at V and 8 bases at J; junction bases unmatched: 4. The DNA for the CDR3 is TGTGCCAGCAGCTTAGCCTTGGACAGGGGAGAAGCTTTCTTT. The encoded protein is CASSLALDRGEAFF.

The chain carries TRBV2 and TRBJ2-7; possibly TRBD1 for D (5 bases). This CDR3 spans 14 amino acids. The V gene lost 6 bases and the J gene lost 5 bases, with 17 bases spanning the gap. The germline CDR1 and CDR2 sequences are SNHLY and FYNNEI. Here the CDR3 DNA reads TGTGCCAGCAGACCGGAGCAGGGCAGCGACGAGCAGTACTTC. Protein product: CASRPEQGSDEQYF. The full variable domain, completed using reference TRBV2 and TRBJ2-7, is EPEVTQTPSHQVTQMGQEVILRCVPISNHLYFYWYRQILGQKVEFLVSFYNNEISEKSEIFDDQFSVERPDGSNFTLKIRSTKLEDSAMYFCASRPEQGSDEQYFGPGTRLTVT.

The chain has TRBV10-3 and TRBJ1-1; 10 nucleotides align to TRBD1. Germline values: CDR1 ENHRY, CDR2 SYGVKD. The ends lost 5 bases at V and 1 base at J; junction bases unmatched: 7. This CDR3 region has 16 residues. The CDR3 sequence is CAISPGTGAPNTEAFF. The CDR3 DNA follows: TGTGCCATCAGTCCCGGGACAGGGGCCCCGAACACTGAAGCTTTCTTT.

V and J are TRBV3-1 (or the pseudogene TRBV3-2) and TRBJ1-2, with D perhaps matching TRBD1 (5 bases). The ends were cut back, 3 bases at V and 2 bases at J, with 10 bases in the middle. This CDR3 has 14 amino acids. Germline V gives CDR1 LGHDT, CDR2 YNNKEL (reference sequence). This CDR3 reads CASSHRGGNYGYTF. The CDR3 DNA reads TGTGCCAGCAGCCATCGGGGGGGGAACTATGGCTACACCTTC.